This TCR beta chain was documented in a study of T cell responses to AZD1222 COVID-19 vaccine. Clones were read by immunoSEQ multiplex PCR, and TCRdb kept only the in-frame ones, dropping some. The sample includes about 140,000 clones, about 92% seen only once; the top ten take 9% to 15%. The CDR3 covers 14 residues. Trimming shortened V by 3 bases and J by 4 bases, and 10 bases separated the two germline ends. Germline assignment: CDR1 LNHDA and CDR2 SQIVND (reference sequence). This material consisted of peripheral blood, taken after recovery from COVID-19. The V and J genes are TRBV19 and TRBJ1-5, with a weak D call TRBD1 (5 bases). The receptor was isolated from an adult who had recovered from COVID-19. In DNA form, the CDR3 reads TGTGCCAGTAGTATCCGGGGCTGGAATCAGCCCCAGCATTTT. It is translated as CASSIRGWNQPQHF.